This T cell receptor (beta chain) stems from a study of post-analysis software for immune sequencing data. In the study overall: The courses of disease that were included comprised relapsing-remitting, secondary progressive and progressive-relapsing multiple sclerosis.

V lost 0 bases and J 8 bases, leaving 12 bases between the germline ends. Germline CDR1 and CDR2: SGDLS and YYNGEE. This CDR3 spans 14 amino acids. TCR beta libraries were prepared from cDNA with unique molecular identifiers. In TCRdb, the PCR reads were re-called with MiXCR into one record per CDR3 protein. The data hold about 540,000 distinct CDR3 sequences, with about a third observed a single time. Whole-study findings and limits: A few TRBV segments occurring more often in patients than controls included TRBV5-6, TRBV5-1 and TRBV20-1. There was significantly lower normalized Chao1 diversity in multiple sclerosis patients than in controls.

This clonotype was seen many times. Its matching antigen is unknown. The chain links TRBV9 to TRBJ2-1, with unresolved D. The sequenced sample consisted of blood. The receptor was isolated from a girl between 2 and 17 years old with multiple sclerosis. The CDR3 reads CASSVAESGYEQFF. For the CDR3, the DNA is TGTGCCAGCAGCGTAGCTGAATCCGGGTATGAGCAGTTCTTC.